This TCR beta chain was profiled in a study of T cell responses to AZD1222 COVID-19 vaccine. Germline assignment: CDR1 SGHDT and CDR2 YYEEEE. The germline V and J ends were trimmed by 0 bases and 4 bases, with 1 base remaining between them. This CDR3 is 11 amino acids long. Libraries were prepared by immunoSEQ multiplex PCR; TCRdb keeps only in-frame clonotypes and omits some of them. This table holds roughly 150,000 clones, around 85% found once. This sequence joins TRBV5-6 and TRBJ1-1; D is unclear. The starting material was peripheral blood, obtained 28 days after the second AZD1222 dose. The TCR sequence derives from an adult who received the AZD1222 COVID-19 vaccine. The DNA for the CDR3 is TGTGCCAGCAGCTTGGTCACTGAAGCTTTCTTT. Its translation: CASSLVTEAFF.